These T cell receptor beta chains were read from a single sample in a study of T cell responses to AZD1222 COVID-19 vaccine. TCRdb's copy holds only in-frame clones and misses some; the assay was immunoSEQ multiplex PCR. The repertoire includes roughly 120,000 clones, 70% to 90% of them detected once, and 9.4% sits in the top ten. Sequenced here: peripheral blood, sampled on day 0 of AZD1222 vaccination. The receptors originated from an adult in good health. Both conserved end residues are part of each CDR3. The order of the fields is D gene, J gene, clone size, V gene, CDR3 DNA, CDR3 protein. D genes are given only for firm matches. For some rows the clone size is stated as once, few or many, or as a class when expanded; others skip it.

D gene: .; J gene: TRBJ1-6; clone size: .; V gene: TRBV11-3; CDR3 DNA: TGTGCCAGCAGTCTACAGCTTTTTAATTCACCCCTCCACTTT; CDR3 protein: CASSLQLFNSPLHF
D gene: .; J gene: TRBJ1-3; clone size: once; V gene: TRBV6-5; CDR3 DNA: TGTGCCAGCAGCCTTGAAGGGGGATCTGGAAACACCATATATTTT; CDR3 protein: CASSLEGGSGNTIYF
D gene: TRBD2; J gene: TRBJ2-4; clone size: .; V gene: TRBV20-1; CDR3 DNA: TGCAGTGCTAGTGCGGGGGGGGCGTCCAAAAACATTCAGTACTTC; CDR3 protein: CSASAGGASKNIQYF
D gene: .; J gene: TRBJ2-1; clone size: few; V gene: TRBV29-1; CDR3 DNA: TGCAGCGTTGAAGATCAGAAACGCAGGGCCAACAATGAGCAGTTCTTC; CDR3 protein: CSVEDQKRRANNEQFF
D gene: TRBD1; J gene: TRBJ1-2; clone size: .; V gene: TRBV12-3/TRBV12-4; CDR3 DNA: TGTGCCAGCAGTCCGGGACAGGGTGGCTACACCTTC; CDR3 protein: CASSPGQGGYTF
D gene: .; J gene: TRBJ2-5; clone size: .; V gene: TRBV19; CDR3 DNA: TGTGCCAGTAGTTTAAGGGTCGGGGAGACCCAGTACTTC; CDR3 protein: CASSLRVGETQYF
D gene: TRBD1; J gene: TRBJ1-5; clone size: .; V gene: TRBV6-2/TRBV6-3; CDR3 DNA: TGTGCCAGCAGCAATCCGGGACAGGGCCTCAATAGCAATCAGCCCCAGCATTTT; CDR3 protein: CASSNPGQGLNSNQPQHF
D gene: .; J gene: TRBJ2-3; clone size: once; V gene: TRBV6-4; CDR3 DNA: TGTGCCAGCAGTGAAAAAGACGGAAACACAGATACGCAGTATTTT; CDR3 protein: CASSEKDGNTDTQYF
D gene: .; J gene: TRBJ2-2; clone size: .; V gene: TRBV12-3/TRBV12-4; CDR3 DNA: TGTGCCAGCAGTTTGGTGACCGGGGAGCTGTTTTTT; CDR3 protein: CASSLVTGELFF
D gene: .; J gene: TRBJ2-2; clone size: few; V gene: TRBV24-1; CDR3 DNA: TGTGCCACCAGTGATTTAGGCGGCGTGACGGGAACCGGGGAGCTGTTTTTT; CDR3 protein: CATSDLGGVTGTGELFF
D gene: .; J gene: TRBJ2-5; clone size: .; V gene: TRBV7-9; CDR3 DNA: TGTGCCAGCCGGGTTATAGCGGAGACCCAGTACTTC; CDR3 protein: CASRVIAETQYF
D gene: TRBD1; J gene: TRBJ1-6; clone size: .; V gene: TRBV7-3; CDR3 DNA: TGTGCCAGCAGCTTGGGGGGACAGGGAACACCCCTCCACTTT; CDR3 protein: CASSLGGQGTPLHF
D gene: .; J gene: TRBJ2-2; clone size: few; V gene: TRBV9; CDR3 DNA: TGTGCCAGCAGCGGGACAGTGTCCCACACCGGGGAGCTGTTTTTT; CDR3 protein: CASSGTVSHTGELFF
D gene: TRBD1; J gene: TRBJ1-4; clone size: few; V gene: TRBV19; CDR3 DNA: TGTGCCACCTCCGGGGGACAGGGATGGGAAAAACTGTTTTTT; CDR3 protein: CATSGGQGWEKLFF
D gene: .; J gene: TRBJ1-1; clone size: .; V gene: TRBV21-1; CDR3 DNA: TGTGCCAGCAGCGGACCCGGGTTCAGGGACCCGCGAAAAGCTTTCTTT; CDR3 protein: CASSGPGFRDPRKAFF
D gene: .; J gene: TRBJ2-7; clone size: .; V gene: TRBV5-1; CDR3 DNA: TGCGCCAGCAGCTTGGGACAGAGCTCCTACGAGCAGTACTTC; CDR3 protein: CASSLGQSSYEQYF
D gene: TRBD1; J gene: TRBJ1-4; clone size: .; V gene: TRBV7-2; CDR3 DNA: TGTGCCAGCAGCTTAGATTCCGGGACAGGTTTGACTCGAGGTGAAAAACTGTTTTTT; CDR3 protein: CASSLDSGTGLTRGEKLFF
D gene: TRBD1; J gene: TRBJ2-7; clone size: .; V gene: TRBV6-5; CDR3 DNA: TGTGCCAGCAGATTGACAGGGACGGACGAGCAGTACTTC; CDR3 protein: CASRLTGTDEQYF
D gene: .; J gene: TRBJ2-1; clone size: once; V gene: TRBV5-1; CDR3 DNA: TGCGCCAGCAGCGTACAATCCGCGAACAATGAGCAGTTCTTC; CDR3 protein: CASSVQSANNEQFF
D gene: .; J gene: TRBJ1-3; clone size: .; V gene: TRBV6-6; CDR3 DNA: TGTGCCAGCAGAGCCGGCTCTGGAAACACCATATATTTT; CDR3 protein: CASRAGSGNTIYF
D gene: TRBD1; J gene: TRBJ2-6; clone size: .; V gene: TRBV19; CDR3 DNA: TGTGCCAGTAGTTTCCCGGGGACAGGACTCCTAAGGACTTTC; CDR3 protein: CASSFPGTGLLRTF
D gene: .; J gene: TRBJ1-6; clone size: .; V gene: TRBV5-1; CDR3 DNA: TGCGCCAGCAGCTACGCGGGCGCCCCCATTCAGGCCCTCCACTTT; CDR3 protein: CASSYAGAPIQALHF
D gene: TRBD1; J gene: TRBJ1-6; clone size: .; V gene: TRBV4-3; CDR3 DNA: TGCGCCAGCAGCCAAGCCCCGACAGGGAATATTTCACCCCTCCACTTT; CDR3 protein: CASSQAPTGNISPLHF
D gene: .; J gene: TRBJ2-7; clone size: .; V gene: TRBV15; CDR3 DNA: TGTGCCACCAGCAGAGGTTTAACACAGTACGAGCAGTACTTC; CDR3 protein: CATSRGLTQYEQYF
D gene: .; J gene: TRBJ1-6; clone size: .; V gene: TRBV27; CDR3 DNA: TGTGCCAGCAGTTGGTTTAGGGGGGATTCACCCCTCCACTTT; CDR3 protein: CASSWFRGDSPLHF
D gene: TRBD2; J gene: TRBJ2-1; clone size: .; V gene: TRBV4-1; CDR3 DNA: TGCGCCAGCAGCCAAGTGACTAGCGGGGTTCCCTACAATGAGCAGTTCTTC; CDR3 protein: CASSQVTSGVPYNEQFF